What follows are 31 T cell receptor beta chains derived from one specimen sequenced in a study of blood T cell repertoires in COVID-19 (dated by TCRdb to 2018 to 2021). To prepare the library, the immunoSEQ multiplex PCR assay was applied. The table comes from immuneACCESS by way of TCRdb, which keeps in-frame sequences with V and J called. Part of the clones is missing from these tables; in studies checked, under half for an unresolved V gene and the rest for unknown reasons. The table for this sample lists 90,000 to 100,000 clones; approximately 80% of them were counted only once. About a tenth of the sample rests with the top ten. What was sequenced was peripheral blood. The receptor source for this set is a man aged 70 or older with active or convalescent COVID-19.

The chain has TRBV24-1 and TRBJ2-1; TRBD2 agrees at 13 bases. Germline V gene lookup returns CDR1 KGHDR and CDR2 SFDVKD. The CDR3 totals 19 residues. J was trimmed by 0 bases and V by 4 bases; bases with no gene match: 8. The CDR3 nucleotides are TGTGCCACCAGTGACGGAGGGACTAGCGGGGCTAGCTCCTACAATGAGCAGTTCTTC. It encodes CATSDGGTSGASSYNEQFF.

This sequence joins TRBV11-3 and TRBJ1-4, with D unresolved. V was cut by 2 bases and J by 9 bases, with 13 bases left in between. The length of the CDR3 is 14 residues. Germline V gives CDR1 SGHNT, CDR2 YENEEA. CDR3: CASSLTGNDKKLFF. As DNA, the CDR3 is TGTGCCAGCAGCTTAACTGGTAATGATAAAAAACTGTTTTTT.

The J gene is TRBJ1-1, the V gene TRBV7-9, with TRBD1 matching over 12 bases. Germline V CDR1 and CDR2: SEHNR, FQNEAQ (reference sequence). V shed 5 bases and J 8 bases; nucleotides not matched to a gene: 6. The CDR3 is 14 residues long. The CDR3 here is CASSPGQGAREAFF. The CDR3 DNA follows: TGTGCCAGCAGCCCGGGACAGGGGGCGCGGGAAGCTTTCTTT.

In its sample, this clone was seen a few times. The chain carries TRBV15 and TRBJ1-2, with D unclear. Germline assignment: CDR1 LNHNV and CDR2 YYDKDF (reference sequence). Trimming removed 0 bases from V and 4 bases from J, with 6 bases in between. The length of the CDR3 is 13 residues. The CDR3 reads CATSRDRSYGYTF. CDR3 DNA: TGTGCCACCAGCAGAGATAGGAGCTATGGCTACACCTTC.

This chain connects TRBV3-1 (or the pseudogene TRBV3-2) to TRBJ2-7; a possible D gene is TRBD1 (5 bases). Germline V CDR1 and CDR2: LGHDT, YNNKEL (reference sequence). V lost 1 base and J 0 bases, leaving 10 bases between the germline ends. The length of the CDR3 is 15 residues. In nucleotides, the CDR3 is TGTGCCAGCAGCCAAGGGGCAGGGTCCTCCTACGAGCAGTACTTC. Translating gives CASSQGAGSSYEQYF.

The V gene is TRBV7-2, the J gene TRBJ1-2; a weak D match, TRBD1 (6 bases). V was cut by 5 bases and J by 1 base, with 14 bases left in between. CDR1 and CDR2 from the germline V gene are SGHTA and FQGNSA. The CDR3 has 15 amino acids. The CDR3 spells CASSIRGGGNYGYTF. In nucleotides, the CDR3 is TGTGCCAGCAGCATACGAGGGGGGGGTAACTATGGCTACACCTTC.

DNA for the CDR3: TGTGCCAGCAGCCCGGAGACAGGGTTGGCTCTCGGAAACACCATATATTTT. It encodes CASSPETGLALGNTIYF. The chain recombines TRBV3-1 (or the pseudogene TRBV3-2) with TRBJ1-3, with 7 positions matching TRBD1. V shed 4 bases and J 4 bases; nucleotides not matched to a gene: 13. There are 17 residues in the CDR3. Germline V gene lookup returns CDR1 LGHDT and CDR2 YNNKEL (reference sequence).

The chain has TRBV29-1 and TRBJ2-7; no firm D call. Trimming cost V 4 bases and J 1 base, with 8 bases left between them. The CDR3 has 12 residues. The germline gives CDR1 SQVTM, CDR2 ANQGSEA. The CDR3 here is CSVVVRSYEQYF. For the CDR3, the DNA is TGCAGCGTTGTTGTGAGGTCCTACGAGCAGTACTTC.

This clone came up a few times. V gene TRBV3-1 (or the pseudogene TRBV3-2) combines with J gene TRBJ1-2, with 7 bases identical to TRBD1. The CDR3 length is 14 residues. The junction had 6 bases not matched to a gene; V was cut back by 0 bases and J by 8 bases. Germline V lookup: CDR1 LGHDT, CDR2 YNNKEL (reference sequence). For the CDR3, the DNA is TGTGCCAGCAGCCAAGAGACACAGGGGACCGGCTACACCTTC. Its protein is CASSQETQGTGYTF.

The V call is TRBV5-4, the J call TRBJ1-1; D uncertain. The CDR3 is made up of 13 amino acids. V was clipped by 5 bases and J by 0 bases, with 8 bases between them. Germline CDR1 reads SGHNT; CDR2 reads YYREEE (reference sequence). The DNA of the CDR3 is TGTGCCAGCAGGGTCCACATGAACACTGAAGCTTTCTTT. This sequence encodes CASRVHMNTEAFF.

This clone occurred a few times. The CDR3 sequence is CASSQTGQGRSPLHF. CDR3 sequence (DNA): TGTGCCAGCAGCCAAACGGGACAGGGGAGGTCACCCCTCCACTTT. The chain recombines TRBV6-5 with TRBJ1-6, with TRBD1 identical over 10 bases. The CDR3 runs 15 residues. V trimming: 6 bases; J trimming: 10 bases; junction bases outside the gene matches: 9. The germline V gene encodes CDR1 MNHEY and CDR2 SVGAGI.

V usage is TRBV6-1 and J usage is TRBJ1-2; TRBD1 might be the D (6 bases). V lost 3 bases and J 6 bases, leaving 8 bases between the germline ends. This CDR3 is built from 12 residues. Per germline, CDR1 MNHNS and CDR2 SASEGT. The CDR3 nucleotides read TGTGCCAGCAGTGAGTCAGGGGATGGCTACACCTTC. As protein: CASSESGDGYTF.

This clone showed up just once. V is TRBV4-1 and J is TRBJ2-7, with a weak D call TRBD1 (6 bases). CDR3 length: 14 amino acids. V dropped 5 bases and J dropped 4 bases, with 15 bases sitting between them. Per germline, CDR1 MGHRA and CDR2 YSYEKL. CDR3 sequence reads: CASSWGQGRYEQYF. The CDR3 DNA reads TGCGCCAGCAGCTGGGGGCAGGGGAGATACGAGCAGTACTTC.

CDR3 sequence reads: CAISAGTGLSETQYF. DNA of the CDR3: TGTGCCATCAGTGCCGGGACAGGGCTCTCAGAGACCCAGTACTTC. The V and J genes are TRBV10-3 and TRBJ2-5; 9 bases fit TRBD1. Germline V gives CDR1 ENHRY, CDR2 SYGVKD. V gave up 4 bases and J gave up 4 bases; unmatched junction bases: 7. This CDR3 contains 15 residues.

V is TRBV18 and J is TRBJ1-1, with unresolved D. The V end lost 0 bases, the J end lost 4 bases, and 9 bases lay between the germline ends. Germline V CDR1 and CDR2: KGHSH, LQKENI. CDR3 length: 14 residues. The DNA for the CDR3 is TGTGCCAGCTCACCACCCCCGGGTTCCACTGAAGCTTTCTTT. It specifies CASSPPPGSTEAFF.

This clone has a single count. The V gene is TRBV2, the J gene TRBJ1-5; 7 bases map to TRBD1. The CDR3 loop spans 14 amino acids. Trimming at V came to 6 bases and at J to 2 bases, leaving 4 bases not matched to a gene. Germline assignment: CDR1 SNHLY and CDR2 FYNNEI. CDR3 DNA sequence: TGTGCCAGCAGAGGGGACAGCGGCAATCAGCCCCAGCATTTT. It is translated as CASRGDSGNQPQHF.

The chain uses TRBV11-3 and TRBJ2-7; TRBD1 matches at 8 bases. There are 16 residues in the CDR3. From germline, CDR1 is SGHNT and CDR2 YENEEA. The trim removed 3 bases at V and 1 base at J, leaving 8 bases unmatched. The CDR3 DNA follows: TGTGCCAGCAGCTTCGGGACAGGCATTTATTCCTACGAGCAGTACTTC. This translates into CASSFGTGIYSYEQYF.

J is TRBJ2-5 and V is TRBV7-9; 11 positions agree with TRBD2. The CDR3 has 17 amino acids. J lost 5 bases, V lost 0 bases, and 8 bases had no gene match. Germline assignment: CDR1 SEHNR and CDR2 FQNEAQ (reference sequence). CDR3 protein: CASSLASTSGDRETQYF. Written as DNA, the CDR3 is TGTGCCAGCAGCTTAGCCTCGACTAGCGGGGACCGGGAGACCCAGTACTTC.

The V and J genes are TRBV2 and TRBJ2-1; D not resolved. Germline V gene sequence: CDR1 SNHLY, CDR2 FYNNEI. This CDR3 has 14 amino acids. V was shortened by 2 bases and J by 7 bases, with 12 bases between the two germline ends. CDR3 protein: CASSELVARNEQFF. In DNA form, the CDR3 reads TGTGCCAGCAGTGAACTAGTAGCTCGTAATGAGCAGTTCTTC.

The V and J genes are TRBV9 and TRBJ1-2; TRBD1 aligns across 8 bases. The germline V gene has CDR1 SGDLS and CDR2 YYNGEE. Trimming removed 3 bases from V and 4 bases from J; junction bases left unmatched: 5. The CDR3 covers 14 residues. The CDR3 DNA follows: TGTGCCAGCAGCGCCAATACAGGGGGCTATGGCTACACCTTC. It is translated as CASSANTGGYGYTF.

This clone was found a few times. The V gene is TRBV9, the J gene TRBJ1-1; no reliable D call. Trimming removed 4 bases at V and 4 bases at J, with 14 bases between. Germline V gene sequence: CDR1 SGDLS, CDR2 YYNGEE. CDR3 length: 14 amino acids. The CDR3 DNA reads TGTGCCAGCAGCCCCCTGGTCGGGAGCACTGAAGCTTTCTTT. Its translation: CASSPLVGSTEAFF.

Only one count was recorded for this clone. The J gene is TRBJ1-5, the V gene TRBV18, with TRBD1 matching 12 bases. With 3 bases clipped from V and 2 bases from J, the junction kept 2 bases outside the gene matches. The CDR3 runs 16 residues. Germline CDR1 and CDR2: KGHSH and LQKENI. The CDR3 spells CASSPGTGGRNQPQHF. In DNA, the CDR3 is TGTGCCAGCTCACCTGGGACAGGGGGCCGCAATCAGCCCCAGCATTTT.

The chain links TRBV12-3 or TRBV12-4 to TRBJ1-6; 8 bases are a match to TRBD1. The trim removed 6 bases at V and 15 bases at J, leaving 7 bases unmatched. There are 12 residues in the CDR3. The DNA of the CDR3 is TGTGCCAGCAGCCGGACAGGGTCTCACCTCCACTTT. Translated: CASSRTGSHLHF.

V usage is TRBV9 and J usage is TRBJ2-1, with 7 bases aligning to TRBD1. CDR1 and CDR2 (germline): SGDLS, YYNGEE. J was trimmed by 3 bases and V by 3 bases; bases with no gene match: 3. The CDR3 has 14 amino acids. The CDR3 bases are TGTGCCAGCAGCGCGAGACAGGGCTACAATGAGCAGTTCTTC. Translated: CASSARQGYNEQFF.

The CDR3 sequence: CASSTRQGGSYEQYF. The CDR3 nucleotides read TGTGCCAGCAGCACCAGACAGGGGGGGTCCTACGAGCAGTACTTC. The gene calls are TRBV5-4 and TRBJ2-7, with 9 bases aligning to TRBD1. The germline V gene has CDR1 SGHNT and CDR2 YYREEE (reference sequence). The CDR3 contains 15 residues. Losses at the gene ends were 4 bases for V and 1 base for J; bases not matched to a gene: 6.

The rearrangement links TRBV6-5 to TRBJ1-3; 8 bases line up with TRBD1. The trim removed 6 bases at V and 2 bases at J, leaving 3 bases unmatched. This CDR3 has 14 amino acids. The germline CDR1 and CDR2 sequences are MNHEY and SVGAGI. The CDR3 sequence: CASRPTGAGNTIYF. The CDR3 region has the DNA TGTGCCAGCAGACCGACAGGGGCTGGAAACACCATATATTTT.

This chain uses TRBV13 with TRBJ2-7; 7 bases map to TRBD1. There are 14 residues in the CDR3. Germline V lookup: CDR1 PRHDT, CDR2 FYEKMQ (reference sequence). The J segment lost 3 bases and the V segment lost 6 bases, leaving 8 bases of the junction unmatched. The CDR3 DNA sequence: TGTGCCAGCAGTTCCGGGACAGACAACTACGAGCAGTACTTC. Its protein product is CASSSGTDNYEQYF.

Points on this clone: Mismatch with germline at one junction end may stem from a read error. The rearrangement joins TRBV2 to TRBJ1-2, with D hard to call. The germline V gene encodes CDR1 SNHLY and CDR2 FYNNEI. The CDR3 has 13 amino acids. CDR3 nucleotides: TGTGCCAGCAGCGAAGACACCCCCTATGGCTACACCTTC. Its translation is CASSEDTPYGYTF.

This CDR3 reads CASSFTGGPQHF. The CDR3 bases are TGTGCCAGCAGCTTTACAGGGGGGCCCCAGCATTTT. The J gene is TRBJ1-5, the V gene TRBV7-2, with 8 nucleotides matching TRBD1. V trimming: 3 bases; J trimming: 9 bases; junction bases outside the gene matches: 1. Per the germline V gene, CDR1 is SGHTA and CDR2 is FQGNSA. This CDR3 has 12 amino acids.

The CDR3 sequence: CASSYQQGDTQYF. The CDR3 nucleotides are TGTGCCAGCAGCTATCAACAGGGGGATACGCAGTATTTT. The V gene is TRBV7-3, the J gene TRBJ2-3; 7 bases fit TRBD1. The junction had 4 bases not matched to a gene; V was cut back by 4 bases and J by 6 bases. CDR1 is SGHTA, CDR2 FQGTGA, per germline. The CDR3 has 13 residues. Filled out from reference TRBV7-3 and TRBJ2-3, the complete variable domain reads GAGVSQTPSNKVTEKGKYVELRCDPISGHTALYWYRQSLGQGPEFLIYFQGTGAADDSGLPNDRFFAVRPEGSVSTLKIQRTERGDSAVYLCASSYQQGDTQYFGPGTRLTVL.

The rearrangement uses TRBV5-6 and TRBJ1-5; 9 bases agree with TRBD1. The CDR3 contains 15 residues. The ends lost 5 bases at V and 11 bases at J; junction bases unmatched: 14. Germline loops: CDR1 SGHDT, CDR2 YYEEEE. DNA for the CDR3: TGTGCCAGCAGAAAGGCGGGCACAGGGGGCCAGACCCAGCATTTT. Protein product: CASRKAGTGGQTQHF.